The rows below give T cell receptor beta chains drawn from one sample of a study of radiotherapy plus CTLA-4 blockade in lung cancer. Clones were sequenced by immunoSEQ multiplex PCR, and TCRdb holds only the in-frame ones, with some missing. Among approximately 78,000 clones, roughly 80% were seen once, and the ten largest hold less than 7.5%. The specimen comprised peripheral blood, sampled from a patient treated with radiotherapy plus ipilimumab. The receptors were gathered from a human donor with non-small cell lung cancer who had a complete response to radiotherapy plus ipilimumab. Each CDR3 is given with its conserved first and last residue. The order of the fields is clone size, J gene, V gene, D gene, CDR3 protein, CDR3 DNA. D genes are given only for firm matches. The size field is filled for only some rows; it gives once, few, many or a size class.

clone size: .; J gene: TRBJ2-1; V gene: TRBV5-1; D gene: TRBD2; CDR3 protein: CASSPGGGAYNEQFF; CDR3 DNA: TGCGCCAGCAGCCCGGGCGGGGGGGCCTACAATGAGCAGTTCTTC
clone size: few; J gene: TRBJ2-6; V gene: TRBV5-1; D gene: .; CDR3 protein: CASSFSKGANVLTF; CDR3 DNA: TGCGCCAGCAGCTTCTCAAAGGGGGCCAACGTCCTGACTTTC
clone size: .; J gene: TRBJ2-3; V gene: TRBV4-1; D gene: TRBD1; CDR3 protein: CASSQDPRDRGTLDTQYF; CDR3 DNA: TGCGCCAGCAGCCAAGATCCGAGGGACAGGGGCACGCTAGATACGCAGTATTTT
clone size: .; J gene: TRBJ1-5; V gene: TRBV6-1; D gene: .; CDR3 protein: CASRLEGYSNQPQHF; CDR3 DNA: TGTGCCAGCCGCTTGGAGGGATATAGCAATCAGCCCCAGCATTTT
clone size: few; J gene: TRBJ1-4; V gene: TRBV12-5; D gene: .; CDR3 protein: CASGSSGEGKLFF; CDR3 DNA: TGTGCTAGTGGTTCATCCGGGGAGGGAAAACTGTTTTTT
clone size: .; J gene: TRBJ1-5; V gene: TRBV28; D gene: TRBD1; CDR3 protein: CASSTDRGPYYSNQPQHF; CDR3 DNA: TGTGCCAGCAGCACAGACAGGGGTCCCTATTATAGCAATCAGCCCCAGCATTTT
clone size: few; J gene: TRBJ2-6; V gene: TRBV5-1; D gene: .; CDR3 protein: CASRIVWFTKSGQRPDF; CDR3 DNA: TGCGCCAGCAGAATCGTATGGTTCACAAAGTCGGGCCAACGTCCTGACTTC
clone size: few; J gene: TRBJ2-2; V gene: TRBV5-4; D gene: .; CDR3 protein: CACSPSTGELFF; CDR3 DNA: TGTGCCTGCTCTCCAAGCACCGGGGAGCTGTTTTTT
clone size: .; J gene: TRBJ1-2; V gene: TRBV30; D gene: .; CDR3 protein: CAWSSGGYVSGYTF; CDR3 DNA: TGTGCCTGGAGTTCAGGCGGATATGTCTCTGGCTACACCTTC
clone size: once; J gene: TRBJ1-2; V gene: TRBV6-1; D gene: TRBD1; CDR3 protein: CASSLTGSGGYTF; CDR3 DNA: TGTGCCAGCAGCTTGACAGGGAGTGGTGGCTACACCTTC
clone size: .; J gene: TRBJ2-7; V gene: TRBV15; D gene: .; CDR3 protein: CATSRDRARGEQYF; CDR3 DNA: TGTGCCACCAGCAGAGATCGGGCCAGGGGCGAGCAGTACTTC
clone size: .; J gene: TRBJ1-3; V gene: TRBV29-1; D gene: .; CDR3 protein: CSVFDPGALSGNTIYF; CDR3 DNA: TGCAGCGTTTTCGATCCAGGGGCTCTGTCTGGAAACACCATATATTTT
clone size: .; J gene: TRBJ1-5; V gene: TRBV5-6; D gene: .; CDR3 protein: CASSLLGLGPNQPQHF; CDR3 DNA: TGTGCCAGCAGCTTGTTGGGTTTGGGTCCGAATCAGCCCCAGCATTTT
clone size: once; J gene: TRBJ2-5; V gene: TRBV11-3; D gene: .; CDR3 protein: CASSLAPLPGETQYF; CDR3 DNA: TGTGCCAGCAGCTTAGCCCCGTTGCCAGGGGAGACCCAGTACTTC
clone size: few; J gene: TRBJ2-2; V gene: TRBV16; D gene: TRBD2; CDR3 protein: CASSQSGRRQTSGSNTGELFF; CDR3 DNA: TGTGCCAGCAGCCAATCGGGCAGGAGACAAACTAGCGGGAGTAACACCGGGGAGCTGTTTTTT
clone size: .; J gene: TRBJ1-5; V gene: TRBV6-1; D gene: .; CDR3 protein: CASSEDNRLNQPQHF; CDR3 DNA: TGTGCCAGCAGTGAAGATAACAGGTTGAATCAGCCCCAGCATTTT
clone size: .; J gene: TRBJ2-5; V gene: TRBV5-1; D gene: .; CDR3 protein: CASSPPQGETQYF; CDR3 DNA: TGCGCCAGCAGCCCCCCCCAGGGGGAGACCCAGTACTTC
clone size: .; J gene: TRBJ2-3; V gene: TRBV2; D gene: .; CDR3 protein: CASSEGTDTQYF; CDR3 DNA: TGTGCCAGCAGTGAAGGAACCGATACGCAGTATTTT
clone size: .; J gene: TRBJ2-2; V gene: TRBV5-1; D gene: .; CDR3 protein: CASTPSWDSVNTGELFF; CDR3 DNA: TGCGCCAGCACCCCTAGTTGGGACTCCGTGAACACCGGGGAGCTGTTTTTT
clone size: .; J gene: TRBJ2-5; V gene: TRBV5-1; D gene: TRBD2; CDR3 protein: CASSPGGGQETQYF; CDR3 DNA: TGCGCCAGCAGCCCCGGGGGGGGGCAAGAGACCCAGTACTTC
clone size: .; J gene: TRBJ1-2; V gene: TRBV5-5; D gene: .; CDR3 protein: CASSLEDYGYTF; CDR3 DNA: TGTGCCAGCAGCTTGGAGGACTATGGCTACACCTTC
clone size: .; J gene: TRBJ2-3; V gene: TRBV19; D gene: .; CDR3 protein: CASSIPGRSKDTQYF; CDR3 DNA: TGTGCCAGTAGTATACCGGGACGTTCTAAAGATACGCAGTATTTT
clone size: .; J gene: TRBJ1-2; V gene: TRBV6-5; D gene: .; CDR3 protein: CASSYSNYGYTF; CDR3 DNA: TGTGCCAGCAGTTACTCGAACTATGGCTACACCTTC
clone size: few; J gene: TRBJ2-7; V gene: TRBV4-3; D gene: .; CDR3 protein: CASSQEGAYEQYF; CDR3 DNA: TGCGCCAGCAGCCAAGAAGGTGCATACGAGCAGTACTTC
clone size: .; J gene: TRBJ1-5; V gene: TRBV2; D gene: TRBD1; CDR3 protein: CASMRDSDQPQHF; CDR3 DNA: TGTGCCAGCATGAGGGACAGCGATCAGCCCCAGCATTTT
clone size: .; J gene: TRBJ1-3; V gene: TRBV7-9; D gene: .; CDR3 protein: CASGRMSSGNTIYF; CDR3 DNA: TGTGCCAGTGGACGGATGAGCTCTGGAAACACCATATATTTT
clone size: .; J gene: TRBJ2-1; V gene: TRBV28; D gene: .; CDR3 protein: CASSFGHNEQFF; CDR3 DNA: TGTGCCAGCAGTTTTGGGCACAATGAGCAGTTCTTC
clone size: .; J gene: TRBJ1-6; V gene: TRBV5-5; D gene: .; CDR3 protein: CASSLVGGSSPLHF; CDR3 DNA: TGTGCCAGCAGCTTGGTCGGGGGAAGTTCACCCCTCCACTTT
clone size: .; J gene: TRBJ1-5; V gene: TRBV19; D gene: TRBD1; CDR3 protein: CASSTLRQGLNQPQHF; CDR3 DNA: TGTGCCAGTAGTACTCTTCGACAGGGCCTCAATCAGCCCCAGCATTTT
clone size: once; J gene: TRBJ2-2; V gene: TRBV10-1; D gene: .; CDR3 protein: CASSESTRGAAGELFF; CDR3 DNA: TGCGCCAGCAGTGAGTCGACTCGGGGGGCGGCCGGGGAGCTGTTTTTT
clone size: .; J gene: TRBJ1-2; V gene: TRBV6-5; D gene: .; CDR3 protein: CASSYSSFHRYTF; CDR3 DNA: TGTGCCAGCAGTTACTCGTCGTTCCACCGCTACACCTTC
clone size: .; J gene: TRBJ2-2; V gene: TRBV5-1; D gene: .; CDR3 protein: CASSLSTGQTGELFF; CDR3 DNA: TGCGCCAGCAGCCTTTCGACAGGTCAAACCGGGGAGCTGTTTTTT
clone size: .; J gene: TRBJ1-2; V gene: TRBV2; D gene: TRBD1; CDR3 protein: CASSQGQGRGYTF; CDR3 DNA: TGTGCCAGCAGTCAGGGACAGGGCAGAGGCTACACCTTC
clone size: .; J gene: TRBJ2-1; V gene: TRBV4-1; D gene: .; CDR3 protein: CASSQGTGTPNYNEQFF; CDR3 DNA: TGCGCCAGCAGCCAGGGGACCGGGACACCTAACTACAATGAGCAGTTCTTC
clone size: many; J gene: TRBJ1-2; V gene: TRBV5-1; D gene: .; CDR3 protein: CASSLSRGANGYTF; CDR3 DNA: TGCGCCAGCAGCTTGAGTCGGGGGGCAAATGGCTACACCTTC
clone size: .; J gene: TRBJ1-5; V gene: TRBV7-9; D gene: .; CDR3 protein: CASSGTGTNSNQPQHF; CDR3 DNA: TGTGCCAGCAGCGGTACAGGGACTAATAGCAATCAGCCCCAGCATTTT
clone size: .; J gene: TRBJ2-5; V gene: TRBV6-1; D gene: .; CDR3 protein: CASSEGQRETQYF; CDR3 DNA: TGTGCCAGCAGTGAAGGTCAGAGGGAGACCCAGTACTTC
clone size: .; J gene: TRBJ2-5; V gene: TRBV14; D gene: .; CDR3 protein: CASNPGTWGETQYF; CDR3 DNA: TGTGCCAGCAATCCGGGGACCTGGGGAGAGACCCAGTACTTC
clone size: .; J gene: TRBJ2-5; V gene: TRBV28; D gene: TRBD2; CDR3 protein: CASSSGTSGRAQYF; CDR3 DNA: TGTGCCAGCAGCTCCGGGACTAGCGGGAGAGCCCAGTACTTC
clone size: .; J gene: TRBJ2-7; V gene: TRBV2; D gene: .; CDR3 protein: CASRSGTLSYEQYF; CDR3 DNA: TGTGCCAGCAGGTCCGGGACTCTCTCCTACGAGCAGTACTTC
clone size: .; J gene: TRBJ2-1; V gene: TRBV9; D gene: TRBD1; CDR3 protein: CASSARQGVGHEQFF; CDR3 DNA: TGTGCCAGCAGCGCCAGACAGGGGGTGGGCCATGAGCAGTTCTTC
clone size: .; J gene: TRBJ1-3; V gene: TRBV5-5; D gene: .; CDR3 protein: CASSNPEVSGNTIYF; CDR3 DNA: TGTGCCAGCAGTAATCCCGAAGTCTCTGGAAACACCATATATTTT
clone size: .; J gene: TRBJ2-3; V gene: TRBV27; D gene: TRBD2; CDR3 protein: CASRRGGRAIDTQYF; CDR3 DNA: TGTGCCAGTCGACGGGGGGGCAGGGCAATAGATACGCAGTATTTT
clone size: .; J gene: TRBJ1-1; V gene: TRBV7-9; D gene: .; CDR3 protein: CATFGKRKNTEAFF; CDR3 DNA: TGTGCCACCTTCGGGAAGAGAAAGAACACTGAAGCTTTCTTT
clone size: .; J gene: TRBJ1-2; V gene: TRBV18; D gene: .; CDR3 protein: CASSQDRPNYGYTF; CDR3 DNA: TGTGCCAGCTCACAGGACAGACCTAACTATGGCTACACCTTC
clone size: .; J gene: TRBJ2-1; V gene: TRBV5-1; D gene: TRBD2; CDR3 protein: CASSLWRRTSGATDSYNEQFF; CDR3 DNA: TGCGCCAGCAGCTTGTGGCGTAGGACTAGCGGGGCTACCGACTCCTACAATGAGCAGTTCTTC
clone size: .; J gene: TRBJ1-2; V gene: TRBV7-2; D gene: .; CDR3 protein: CASSSRRGYTF; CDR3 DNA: TGTGCCAGCAGCTCCAGGCGTGGCTACACCTTC
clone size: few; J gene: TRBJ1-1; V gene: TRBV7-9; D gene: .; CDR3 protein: CASSLASGGHTEAFF; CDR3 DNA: TGTGCCAGCAGCTTAGCGAGCGGGGGGCACACTGAAGCTTTCTTT